A single sample is the source of the 25 T cell receptor beta chains below, sequenced in a study of T cell changes during pregnancy in multiple sclerosis. The repertoire was sequenced with immunoSEQ multiplex PCR; TCRdb's copy has only in-frame clones and lacks some. The data show tens of thousands of clones, approximately 91% seen once. Sequences were obtained from PBMCs (not recorded whether the cells were cultured). The receptors were sampled from a female donor with multiple sclerosis, enrolled in a pregnancy study.

The count of this clone is one. The V and J genes are TRBV4-2 and TRBJ2-3; the D call may be TRBD1 or TRBD2 (5 bases each). Germline V gives CDR1 LGHNA, CDR2 YNFKEQ. V was pared by 4 bases and J by 0 bases, with 17 bases between. The CDR3 spans 17 residues. The CDR3 is CASSPGARYTSTDTQYF. DNA of the CDR3: TGTGCCAGCAGCCCCGGGGCTAGATACACTAGCACAGATACGCAGTATTTT.

This rearrangement joins TRBV7-9 to TRBJ1-1; no clear D. The CDR3 is 13 amino acids. The V and J ends lost 0 bases and 6 bases respectively, with 8 bases between them. Looked up from germline, CDR1 is SEHNR and CDR2 is FQNEAQ (reference sequence). CDR3 protein: CASSLAGIPEAFF. CDR3 DNA sequence: TGTGCCAGCAGCTTAGCCGGGATCCCTGAAGCTTTCTTT.

This clone showed up just a few times. The V and J genes are TRBV18 and TRBJ2-3, with TRBD2 as a possible D gene (5 bases). The CDR3 runs to 17 residues. CDR1 KGHSH and CDR2 LQKENI come from the germline V gene. Trimming removed 6 bases from V and 2 bases from J, with 21 bases in between. The CDR3 DNA is TGTGCCAGCTCCCCAACCAGTCGTCTAGCTGCCACAGATACGCAGTATTTT. This gives the protein CASSPTSRLAATDTQYF.

DNA for the CDR3: TGTGCCAGCAGCTTGGAGGCAGGGGGCCTGGGCACAGATACGCAGTATTTT. Its translation is CASSLEAGGLGTDTQYF. The rearrangement uses TRBV5-4 and TRBJ2-3, with 8 nucleotides matching TRBD1. The V gene's germline CDR1 is SGHNT and CDR2 YYREEE (reference sequence). The CDR3 is 17 residues long. Trimming removed 0 bases from V and 1 base from J; junction bases left unmatched: 7.

The chain carries TRBV29-1 and TRBJ2-3; no definite D call. The CDR3 covers 14 residues. Trimming removed 4 bases at V and 0 bases at J, with 11 bases between. Per germline, CDR1 SQVTM and CDR2 ANQGSEA. The CDR3, as DNA: TGCAGCGTTGTGGACGGTGGGAGCACAGATACGCAGTATTTT. Translated, it gives CSVVDGGSTDTQYF.

The chain uses TRBV29-1 and TRBJ2-1, with 8 bases lining up with TRBD2. CDR3 length equals 16 residues. In germline, CDR1 is SQVTM, CDR2 ANQGSEA. After removal of 2 bases from V and 3 bases from J, the junction contained 9 bases not matched to a gene. The chain's CDR3 is CSVEKSSGTLYNEQFF. CDR3 bases: TGCAGCGTTGAAAAGAGTAGCGGGACGCTCTACAATGAGCAGTTCTTC.

The chain carries TRBV29-1 and TRBJ1-2; TRBD1 might be the D (6 bases). V was shortened by 6 bases and J by 3 bases, with 11 bases between the two germline ends. Germline V lookup: CDR1 SQVTM, CDR2 ANQGSEA. CDR3 size: 12 residues. The CDR3, as DNA: TGCAGCGTGAACAGGGAAGACTATGGCTACACCTTC. Translated: CSVNREDYGYTF.

The chain couples TRBV19 to TRBJ2-6; 9 bases are shared with TRBD1. V lost 6 bases, J lost 0 bases, and 6 bases stayed unmatched. The germline V gene has CDR1 LNHDA and CDR2 SQIVND (reference sequence). The CDR3 extends over 17 amino acids. CDR3 DNA sequence: TGTGCCAGTAGCCGACAGGGGGTTGACTCTGGGGCCAACGTCCTGACTTTC. This sequence encodes CASSRQGVDSGANVLTF.

J is TRBJ2-7 and V is TRBV10-1; the match to TRBD1 covers 9 bases. This CDR3 is built from 13 residues. Germline loops: CDR1 WNHNN, CDR2 SYGVQD (reference sequence). V lost 5 bases to trimming and J lost 6 bases; unmatched junction nucleotides: 5. For the CDR3, the DNA is TGCGCCAGCAGTACCGGACAGGGGAGCGAGCAGTACTTC. Translating it yields CASSTGQGSEQYF.

CDR3 DNA sequence: TGTGCCAGCAGCCGAAGACTGGGTCTGAGGAACACTGAAGCTTTCTTT. This translates into CASSRRLGLRNTEAFF. The rearrangement uses TRBV7-8 and TRBJ1-1, with unresolved D. The germline CDR1 and CDR2 sequences are SGHVS and FQNEAQ. The CDR3 loop spans 16 amino acids. Deletions cut 5 bases from V and 1 base from J, with 17 bases between.

The V and J genes are TRBV19 and TRBJ2-7, with D possibly matching TRBD1 (6 bases). Per the germline V gene, CDR1 is LNHDA and CDR2 is SQIVND (reference sequence). V lost 6 bases and J lost 0, with 15 bases in between. The CDR3 is 15 residues long. The CDR3 bases are TGTGCCAGTAGGAGGCCCGGGACAAACTCCTACGAGCAGTACTTC. It is translated as CASRRPGTNSYEQYF.

The chain is built from TRBV6-1 and TRBJ2-3; 10 nucleotides line up with TRBD2. V dropped 5 bases and J dropped 6; count of bases not matched to a gene: 8. The CDR3 consists of 15 residues. Germline values: CDR1 MNHNS, CDR2 SASEGT. The chain's CDR3 is CASSLGTSEADTQYF. Here the CDR3 DNA reads TGTGCCAGCAGTCTTGGGACTAGCGAGGCGGATACGCAGTATTTT.

This rearrangement joins TRBV5-1 to TRBJ2-3; D tentatively fits TRBD1 or TRBD2 (5 bases each). Germline CDR1 and CDR2: SGHRS and YFSETQ. The ends were cut back, 1 base at V and 1 base at J, with 13 bases in the middle. This CDR3 is built from 16 residues. In nucleotides, the CDR3 is TGCGCCAGCAGCTTGTTTGGGGGACCCGGCACAGATACGCAGTATTTT. Protein sequence: CASSLFGGPGTDTQYF.

This chain joins TRBV7-9 and TRBJ1-1, with D perhaps TRBD1 (5 bases). CDR3 length: 14 residues. The V end lost 4 bases, the J end lost 4 bases, and 13 bases lay between the germline ends. Per germline, CDR1 SEHNR and CDR2 FQNEAQ (reference sequence). The CDR3 DNA reads TGTGCCAGCAGCTCATCTGGGGGAAGCACTGAAGCTTTCTTT. Its protein is CASSSSGGSTEAFF.

The chain uses TRBV5-1 and TRBJ2-7; a possible D gene is TRBD2 (5 bases). This CDR3 has 12 amino acids. V lost 2 bases and J lost 6, with 9 bases in between. CDR1 is SGHRS, CDR2 YFSETQ, per germline. The DNA for the CDR3 is TGCGCCAGCAGCTTTGCGGGCCCCGAGCAGTACTTC. Residues: CASSFAGPEQYF.

This rearrangement joins TRBV19 to TRBJ2-2, with TRBD2 identical over 13 bases. V dropped 11 bases and J dropped 4; count of bases not matched to a gene: 10. There are 16 residues in the CDR3. Germline V gene data show CDR1 as LNHDA and CDR2 as SQIVND (reference sequence). The CDR3 DNA sequence: TGTGCCGGGGGACTAGCGGGGTTTGGGGGCACCGGGGAGCTGTTTTTT. Residues: CAGGLAGFGGTGELFF.

J is TRBJ1-5 and V is TRBV19; D not resolved. The CDR3 extends over 15 amino acids. CDR1 LNHDA and CDR2 SQIVND come from the germline V gene (reference sequence). With 8 bases removed from V and 2 bases from J, the gap between germline ends came to 16 bases. The CDR3 DNA sequence: TGTGCCAGTTGTCCGTGGGGTGAGGGCAATCAGCCCCAGCATTTT. Translated: CASCPWGEGNQPQHF. The full variable domain, its missing parts supplied by reference TRBV19 and TRBJ1-5, is DGGITQSPKYLFRKEGQNVTLSCEQNLNHDAMYWYRQDPGQGLRLIYYSQIVNDFQKGDIAEGYSVSREKKESFPLTVTSAQKNPTAFYLCASCPWGEGNQPQHFGDGTRLSIL.

The CDR3 region is CASSQDLSVNTEAFF. In nucleotides, the CDR3 is TGTGCCAGCAGCCAAGATCTATCAGTGAACACTGAAGCTTTCTTT. The chain employs TRBV14 and TRBJ1-1; D is unclear. The V end lost 0 bases, the J end lost 0 bases, and 8 bases lay between the germline ends. Germline CDR1 SGHDN, CDR2 FVKESK. The CDR3 is made up of 15 amino acids.

V usage is TRBV14 and J usage is TRBJ2-7; 9 bases map to TRBD2. The CDR3 runs 18 residues. V shed 1 base and J 7 bases; nucleotides not matched to a gene: 17. From germline, CDR1 is SGHDN and CDR2 FVKESK. CDR3 sequence (DNA): TGTGCCAGCAGCCAAGTGTCATCAGGCGGGAGGGCCTTTAGGGAGCAGTACTTC. It is translated as CASSQVSSGGRAFREQYF.

The chain combines TRBV13 with TRBJ2-1; D may be TRBD2 (6 bases). CDR3 size: 14 residues. CDR1 is PRHDT, CDR2 FYEKMQ, per germline (reference sequence). The ends were cut back, 5 bases at V and 10 bases at J, with 18 bases in the middle. In nucleotides, the CDR3 is TGTGCCAGCAGCCCCCCTCCGGGGGTCTTGGAGCAGTTCTTC. It is translated as CASSPPPGVLEQFF.

The V and J genes are TRBV7-2 and TRBJ2-1; D uncertain. CDR1 and CDR2 from the germline V gene are SGHTA and FQGNSA. The V end lost 1 base, the J end lost 11 bases, and 18 bases lay between the germline ends. The CDR3 sequence is 15 residues long. DNA of the CDR3: TGTGCCAGCAGCTTAGTTATTTCTAAGGAATTGAAGCAGTTCTTC. Encoded protein: CASSLVISKELKQFF. The variable domain in full, completed from reference TRBV7-2 and TRBJ2-1, reads GAGVSQSPSNKVTEKGKDVELRCDPISGHTALYWYRQSLGQGLEFLIYFQGNSAPDKSGLPSDRFSAERTGGSVSTLTIQRTQQEDSAVYLCASSLVISKELKQFFGPGTRLTVL.

This sequence joins TRBV29-1 and TRBJ2-5, with D unclear. Germline CDR1 reads SQVTM; CDR2 reads ANQGSEA. The CDR3 sequence is 10 residues long. V lost 7 bases and J 2 bases, leaving 5 bases between the germline ends. The CDR3 protein is CSALQETQYF. The CDR3 nucleotides read TGCAGCGCCCTGCAAGAGACCCAGTACTTC.

The chain employs TRBV5-1 and TRBJ2-7; tentative D call: TRBD1 (6 bases). CDR1 and CDR2 (germline): SGHRS, YFSETQ. The CDR3 is 13 amino acids. The V end lost 2 bases, the J end lost 3 bases, and 9 bases lay between the germline ends. CDR3 region: CASSLGQYYEQYF. The CDR3 DNA sequence: TGCGCCAGCAGCTTAGGACAGTACTACGAGCAGTACTTC.

The rearrangement links TRBV6-5 to TRBJ2-7; no clear D. The CDR3 sequence is 12 residues long. V lost 7 bases to trimming and J lost 5 bases, with 12 bases between them. CDR1 and CDR2 from the germline V gene are MNHEY and SVGAGI. The CDR3 protein is CASTNPLHEQYF. CDR3 nucleotides: TGTGCCAGCACCAACCCACTCCACGAGCAGTACTTC.

The V and J genes are TRBV5-6 and TRBJ2-7; TRBD1 or TRBD2 may be the D gene (7 bases each). CDR3 length: 15 amino acids. Deletions cut 3 bases from V and 4 bases from J, with 17 bases between. Per germline, CDR1 SGHDT and CDR2 YYEEEE. The CDR3 here is CASSWGGGLSYEQYF. The CDR3 bases are TGTGCCAGCAGCTGGGGAGGGGGCTTATCTTACGAGCAGTACTTC.